This note documents a single TCR beta chain sequence. As yet, its antigen is unknown. The germline V gene has CDR1 KGHSH and CDR2 LQKENI. Trimming cost V 6 bases and J 6 bases; bases outside gene matches: 17. This CDR3 contains 16 residues. The data are from a study of shared clonotypes between healthy human individuals. Study conclusions and caveats: Generally, naive subsets came out with larger estimated richness than memory subsets. Naive CD4 clonotypes overlapped across a few donors at approximately 5.5%.

Original methodology: Filtering differed since immunoSEQ provided only junctions, with no quality scores. The data were produced by immunoSEQ multiplex PCR, yet TCRdb's version contains in-frame clones alone and is incomplete. V and J calls and clone size are those listed in that table; D and trimming were worked out from the DNA. The sample has over 2 million clones; about nine tenths are singletons. Sequencing was done on a sample of naive CD4+ T cells from PBMCs. The subset denotes: CD45RA+ positively selected. The rearrangement uses TRBV18 and TRBJ2-7, with 7 positions matching TRBD2. The sequence derives from a young man in good health. Some clones in this sample may be carry-over from other donors' samples. The CDR3 is CASSPKGSSREGEQYF. In DNA form, the CDR3 reads TGTGCCAGCTCTCCTAAAGGTTCGTCCAGGGAGGGCGAGCAGTACTTC.